This T cell receptor (beta chain) was obtained from a study of CD8 T cells in Susac syndrome. As to this clonotype: Its matching antigen is unknown.

Findings of the study overall: The study's TCR sequencing and HLA analysis covered a relatively small number of individuals, and the study acknowledged this.

Reverse transcription used roughly 0.45 to 1 ug RNA and random hexamers. Amplification of the TCR beta CDR3 was carried out by immunoSEQ multiplex PCR, which spanned a total of 54 Vbeta and 13 Jbeta segments. TCRdb reprocessed the immunoSEQ multiplex PCR reads with MiXCR, giving one entry per CDR3 protein. The profile shows 120,000 or so distinct CDR3 sequences, around 96% of them singletons. CD8+ and CD4+ blood T cells underwent TCR beta sequencing. Through negative isolation, CD4+ and CD8+ T cells were obtained, while TEMRA cells were enriched using FACS. Germline V gene data show CDR1 as MNHEY and CDR2 as SVGEGT. Trimming at V came to 6 bases and at J to 3 bases, leaving 5 bases not matched to a gene. The CDR3 extends over 14 amino acids.

Sequencing was done on a sample of CD4+ T cells from PBMCs. This receptor was identified in a human donor with Susac syndrome. The chain joins TRBV6-2 or TRBV6-3 to TRBJ2-7; 10 bases are shared with TRBD1. The CDR3 region is CASRWTGGIYEQYF. As DNA, the CDR3 is TGTGCCAGCAGGTGGACAGGGGGAATCTACGAGCAGTACTTC.